This T cell receptor beta chain was captured by sequencing in a study of blood T cell repertoires in COVID-19. This table comes from immunoSEQ multiplex PCR, and its TCRdb copy is limited to in-frame clones, with some not included. The data hold roughly 120,000 clones, with around 85% observed a single time. Seattle-derived patients entered the study during active infection and were followed longitudinally. V was pared by 5 bases and J by 7 bases, with 14 bases of the junction left unmatched. Germline CDR1 and CDR2: SGHAT and FQNNGV. This CDR3 contains 16 residues. The receptor was derived from a woman older than 75 with COVID-19, enrolled during active disease. This rearrangement joins TRBV11-2 to TRBJ2-1, with TRBD2 matching over 7 bases. Sequenced sample: peripheral blood. Written as DNA, the CDR3 is TGTGCCAGCAGCACACTGCATGGCGGGGGTAGGAATGAGCAGTTCTTC. Translating it yields CASSTLHGGGRNEQFF.